A single sample gave rise to the 3 T cell receptor beta chains below, sequenced in a study of neoadjuvant anti-PD-1 for oral cavity cancer. Profiled with immunoSEQ multiplex PCR; TCRdb holds only in-frame clones, not every one. Of about 68,000 clones in the sample, about 85% were seen once. Time point here: after neoadjuvant nivolumab, at surgical resection. The sequenced sample was PBMCs, obtained after nivolumab (anti-PD-1) treatment. Receptor source: a person aged 35-79 years with oral cavity squamous cell carcinoma.

The chain recombines TRBV6-5 with TRBJ1-1, with 7 positions matching TRBD1. Trimming cost V 5 bases and J 4 bases; bases outside gene matches: 1. Germline-derived CDR1 and CDR2 are MNHEY and SVGAGI. The length of the CDR3 is 12 residues. The DNA of the CDR3 is TGTGCCAGCAGTGACAGGGCCACTGAAGCTTTCTTT. Its protein product is CASSDRATEAFF.

This rearrangement joins TRBV5-5 to TRBJ2-5, with D perhaps being TRBD1 or TRBD2 (5 bases each). The CDR3 loop spans 14 amino acids. Germline-derived CDR1 and CDR2 are SGHKS and YYEKEE (reference sequence). V was trimmed by 4 bases and J by 5 bases, leaving 15 bases between them. The chain's CDR3 is CASSKGPIVETQYF. The CDR3 bases are TGTGCCAGCAGCAAGGGACCTATCGTCGAGACCCAGTACTTC.

This clone came up once. This chain joins TRBV2 and TRBJ1-1; 7 bases fit TRBD1. Germline CDR1 is SNHLY and CDR2 is FYNNEI. This CDR3 contains 14 residues. After removal of 4 bases from V and 0 bases from J, the junction contained 2 bases not matched to a gene. CDR3 region: CASSAQGVNTEAFF. CDR3 bases: TGTGCCAGCAGTGCCCAGGGGGTGAACACTGAAGCTTTCTTT.